Ten or more counts support the clone carrying this T cell receptor beta chain. The antigen is unknown. This CDR3 region has 16 residues. V lost 5 bases and J 2 bases, leaving 18 bases between the germline ends. Germline CDR1 LNHDA, CDR2 SQIVND (reference sequence). In the original analysis: Between-group CDR3 differences, defined by clinicopathological status, yielded a distant-metastasis classifier for papillary thyroid cancer. Via MiXCR, TCRdb re-called the PCR reads. The V and J calls follow TCRdb's processing rather than the paper's. Of roughly 75,000 clones detected, around 13% appear once; the ten largest clones hold around 8.8%. This sample stems from a study of metastatic and nonmetastatic thyroid tumors. Study as a whole: From malignant and benign thyroid patients, repertoires in blood and in tumor or nodule tissue were compared. Study-wide points: The reported finding was significantly higher TCR beta diversity in malignant thyroid tumors relative to benign nodules, in blood and tumor.

There were no patients who had received any treatment before thyroid surgery. This receptor was identified in a female donor with papillary thyroid cancer or a benign thyroid nodule (not recorded which). Some clones in this sample may be carry-over from other donors' samples. The sequenced sample consisted of tumor tissue. The rearrangement uses TRBV19 and TRBJ1-2; tentatively, D is TRBD1 (5 bases). The CDR3 loop reads CASSLRTGRGNYGYTF. The DNA of the CDR3 is TGTGCCAGTAGTCTACGGACGGGACGGGGGAACTATGGCTACACCTTC.